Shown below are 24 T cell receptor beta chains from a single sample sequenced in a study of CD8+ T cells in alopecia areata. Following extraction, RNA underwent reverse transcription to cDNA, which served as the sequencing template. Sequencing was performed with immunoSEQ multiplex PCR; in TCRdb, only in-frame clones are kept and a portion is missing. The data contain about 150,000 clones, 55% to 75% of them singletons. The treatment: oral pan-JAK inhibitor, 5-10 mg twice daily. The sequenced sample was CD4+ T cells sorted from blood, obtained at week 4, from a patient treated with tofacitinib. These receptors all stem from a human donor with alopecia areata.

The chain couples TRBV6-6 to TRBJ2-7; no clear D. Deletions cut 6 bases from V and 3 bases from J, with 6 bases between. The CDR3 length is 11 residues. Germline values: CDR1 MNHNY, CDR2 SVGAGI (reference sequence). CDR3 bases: TGTGCCAGCAGCCACCACTACGAGCAGTACTTC. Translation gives CASSHHYEQYF.

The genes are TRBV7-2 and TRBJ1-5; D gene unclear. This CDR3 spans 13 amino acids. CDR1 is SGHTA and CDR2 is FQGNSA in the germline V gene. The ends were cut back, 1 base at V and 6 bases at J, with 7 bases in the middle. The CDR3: CASSLDMGQPQHF. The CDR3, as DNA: TGTGCCAGCAGCTTAGATATGGGTCAGCCCCAGCATTTT.

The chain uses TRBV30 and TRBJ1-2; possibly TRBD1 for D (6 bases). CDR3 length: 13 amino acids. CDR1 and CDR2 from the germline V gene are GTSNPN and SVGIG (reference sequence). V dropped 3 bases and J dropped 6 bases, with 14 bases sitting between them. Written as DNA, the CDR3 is TGTGCCTGGAGCGGAGGTCGGGGGCATGGCTACACCTTC. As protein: CAWSGGRGHGYTF. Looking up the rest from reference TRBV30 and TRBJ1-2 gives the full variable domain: SQTIHQWPATLVQPVGSPLSLECTVEGTSNPNLYWYRQAAGRGLQLLFYSVGIGQISSEVPQNLSASRPQDRQFILSSKKLLLSDSGFYLCAWSGGRGHGYTFGSGTRLTVV.

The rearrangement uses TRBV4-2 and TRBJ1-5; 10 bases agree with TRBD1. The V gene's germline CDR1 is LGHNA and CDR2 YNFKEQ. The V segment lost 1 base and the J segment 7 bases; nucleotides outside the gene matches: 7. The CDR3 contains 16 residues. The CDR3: CASSQAAGTGVQPQHF. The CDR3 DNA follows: TGTGCCAGCAGCCAAGCCGCCGGGACAGGGGTCCAGCCCCAGCATTTT.

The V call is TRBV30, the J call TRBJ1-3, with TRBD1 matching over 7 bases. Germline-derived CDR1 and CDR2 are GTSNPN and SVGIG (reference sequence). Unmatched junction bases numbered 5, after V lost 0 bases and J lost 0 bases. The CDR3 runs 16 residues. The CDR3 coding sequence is TGTGCCTGGAGTGTATTGCCAGGGGGCTCTGGAAACACCATATATTTT. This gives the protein CAWSVLPGGSGNTIYF.

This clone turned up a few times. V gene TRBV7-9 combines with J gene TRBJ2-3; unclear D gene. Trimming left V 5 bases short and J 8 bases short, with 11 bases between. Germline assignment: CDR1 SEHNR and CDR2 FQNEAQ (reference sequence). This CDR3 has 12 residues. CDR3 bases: TGTGCCAGCAGCCCCCGGCCTGGTACGCAGTATTTT. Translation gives CASSPRPGTQYF. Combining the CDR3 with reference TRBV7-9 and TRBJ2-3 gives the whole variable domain DTGVSQNPRHKITKRGQNVTFRCDPISEHNRLYWYRQTLGQGPEFLTYFQNEAQLEKSRLLSDRFSAERPKGSFSTLEIQRTEQGDSAMYLCASSPRPGTQYFGPGTRLTVL.

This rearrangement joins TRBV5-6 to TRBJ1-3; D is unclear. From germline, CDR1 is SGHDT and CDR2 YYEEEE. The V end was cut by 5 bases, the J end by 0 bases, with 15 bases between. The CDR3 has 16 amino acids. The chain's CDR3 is CASSSPSGFSGNTIYF. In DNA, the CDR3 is TGTGCCAGCAGTTCGCCGTCCGGATTCTCTGGAAACACCATATATTTT.

The CDR3 region has the DNA TGCAGCGTTGAAGAGCCGCAGCGCTCCTATGGCTACACCTTC. This translates into CSVEEPQRSYGYTF. V and J are TRBV29-1 and TRBJ1-2; D unclear. Germline values: CDR1 SQVTM, CDR2 ANQGSEA. This CDR3 region has 14 residues. Trimming left V 0 bases short and J 4 bases short, with 12 bases between.

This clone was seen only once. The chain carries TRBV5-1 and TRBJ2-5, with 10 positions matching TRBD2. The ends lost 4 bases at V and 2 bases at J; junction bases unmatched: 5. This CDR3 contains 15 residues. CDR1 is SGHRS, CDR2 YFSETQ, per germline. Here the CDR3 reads CASSQGLAVQETQYF. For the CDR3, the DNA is TGCGCCAGCAGCCAAGGACTAGCGGTTCAAGAGACCCAGTACTTC.

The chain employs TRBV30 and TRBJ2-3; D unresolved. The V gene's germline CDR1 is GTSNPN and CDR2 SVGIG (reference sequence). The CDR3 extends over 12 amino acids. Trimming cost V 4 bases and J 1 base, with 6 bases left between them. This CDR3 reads CAWNLRTDTQYF. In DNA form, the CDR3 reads TGTGCCTGGAACCTTCGCACAGATACGCAGTATTTT.

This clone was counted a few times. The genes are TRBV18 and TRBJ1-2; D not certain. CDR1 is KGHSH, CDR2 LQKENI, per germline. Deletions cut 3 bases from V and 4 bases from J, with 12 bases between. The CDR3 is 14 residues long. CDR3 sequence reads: CASSPNSSLYGYTF. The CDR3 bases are TGTGCCAGCTCACCCAACAGTAGCCTCTATGGCTACACCTTC.

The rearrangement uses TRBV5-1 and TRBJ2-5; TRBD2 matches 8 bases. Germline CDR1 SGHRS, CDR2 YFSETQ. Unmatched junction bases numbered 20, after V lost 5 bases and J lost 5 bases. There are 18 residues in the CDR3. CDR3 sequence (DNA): TGCGCCAGCAGTACTCTAGGGGGGAGAGGACTAGCAACGGAGACCCAGTACTTC. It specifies CASSTLGGRGLATETQYF.

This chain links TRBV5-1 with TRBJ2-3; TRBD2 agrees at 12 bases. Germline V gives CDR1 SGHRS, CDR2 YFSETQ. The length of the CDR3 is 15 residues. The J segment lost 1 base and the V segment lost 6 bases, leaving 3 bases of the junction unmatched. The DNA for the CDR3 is TGCGCCAGCAAGAGGACTAGCGGGGGCACAGATACGCAGTATTTT. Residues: CASKRTSGGTDTQYF.

The DNA of the CDR3 is TGCAGCGCCGGTACAGGGATTGGAACCGGGGAGCTGTTTTTT. Protein: CSAGTGIGTGELFF. The V call is TRBV29-1, the J call TRBJ2-2; a weak D match, TRBD1 (6 bases). V was shortened by 7 bases and J by 5 bases, with 17 bases between the two germline ends. Germline V gives CDR1 SQVTM, CDR2 ANQGSEA. This CDR3 contains 14 residues.

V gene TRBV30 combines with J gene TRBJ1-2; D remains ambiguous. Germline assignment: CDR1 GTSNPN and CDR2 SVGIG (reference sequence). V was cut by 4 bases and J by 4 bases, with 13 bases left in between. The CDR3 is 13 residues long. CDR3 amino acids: CAWMRPLSYGYTF. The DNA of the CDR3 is TGTGCCTGGATGCGGCCCTTATCCTATGGCTACACCTTC.

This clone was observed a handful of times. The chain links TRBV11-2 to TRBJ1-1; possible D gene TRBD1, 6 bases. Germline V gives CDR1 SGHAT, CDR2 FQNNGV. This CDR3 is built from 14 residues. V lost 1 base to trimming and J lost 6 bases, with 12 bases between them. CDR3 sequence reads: CASSLVSGASEAFF. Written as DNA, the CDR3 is TGTGCCAGCAGCTTAGTGTCGGGGGCGTCTGAAGCTTTCTTT. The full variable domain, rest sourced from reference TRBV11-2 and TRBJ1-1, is EAGVAQSPRYKIIEKRQSVAFWCNPISGHATLYWYQQILGQGPKLLIQFQNNGVVDDSQLPKDRFSAERLKGVDSTLKIQPAKLEDSAVYLCASSLVSGASEAFFGQGTRLTVV.

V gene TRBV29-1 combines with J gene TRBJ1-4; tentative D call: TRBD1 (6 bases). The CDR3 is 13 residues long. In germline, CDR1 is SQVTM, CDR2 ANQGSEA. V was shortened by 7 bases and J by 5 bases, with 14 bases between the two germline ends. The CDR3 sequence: CSAVDSLNEKLFF. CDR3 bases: TGCAGCGCCGTGGACAGTTTAAATGAAAAACTGTTTTTT.

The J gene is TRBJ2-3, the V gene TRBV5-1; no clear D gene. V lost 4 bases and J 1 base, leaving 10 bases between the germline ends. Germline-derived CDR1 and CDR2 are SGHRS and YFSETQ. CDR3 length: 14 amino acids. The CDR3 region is CASSPWPGTDTQYF. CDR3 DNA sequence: TGCGCCAGCAGCCCCTGGCCCGGCACAGATACGCAGTATTTT.

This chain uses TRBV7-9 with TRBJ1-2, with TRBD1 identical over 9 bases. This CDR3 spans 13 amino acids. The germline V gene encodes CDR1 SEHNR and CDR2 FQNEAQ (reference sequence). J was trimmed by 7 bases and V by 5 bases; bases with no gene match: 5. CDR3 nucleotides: TGTGCCAGCAGCAGGGACAGGGCGGGTGGCTACACCTTC. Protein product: CASSRDRAGGYTF.

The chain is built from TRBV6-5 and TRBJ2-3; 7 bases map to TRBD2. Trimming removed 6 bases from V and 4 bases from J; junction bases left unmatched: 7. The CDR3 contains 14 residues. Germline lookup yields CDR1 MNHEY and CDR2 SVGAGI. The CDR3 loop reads CASRPGGWPDTQYF. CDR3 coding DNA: TGTGCCAGCAGGCCCGGGGGGTGGCCAGATACGCAGTATTTT.

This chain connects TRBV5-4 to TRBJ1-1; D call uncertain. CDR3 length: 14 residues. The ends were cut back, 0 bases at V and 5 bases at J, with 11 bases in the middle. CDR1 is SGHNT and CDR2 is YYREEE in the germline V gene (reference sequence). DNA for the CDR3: TGTGCCAGCAGCTTGGATCTGAAGGTAACTGAAGCTTTCTTT. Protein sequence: CASSLDLKVTEAFF.

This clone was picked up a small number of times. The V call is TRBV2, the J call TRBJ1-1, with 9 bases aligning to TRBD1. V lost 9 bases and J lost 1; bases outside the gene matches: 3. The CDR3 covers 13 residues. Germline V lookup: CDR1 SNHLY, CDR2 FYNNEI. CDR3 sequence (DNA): TGTGCCAGTACACAGGGGGCGAACACTGAAGCTTTCTTT. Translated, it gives CASTQGANTEAFF.

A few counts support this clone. The CDR3 DNA follows: TGTGCCAGCTCACCGTTTGCCCGGGGCGCTAGCACAGATACGCAGTATTTT. Translation: CASSPFARGASTDTQYF. The chain couples TRBV18 to TRBJ2-3; D could derive from TRBD1 or TRBD2 (5 bases each). The CDR3 loop spans 17 amino acids. Germline CDR1 is KGHSH and CDR2 is LQKENI. Trimming took 3 bases from V and 0 from J, leaving 16 bases between them. The variable domain in full, completed from reference TRBV18 and TRBJ2-3, reads NAGVMQNPRHLVRRRGQEARLRCSPMKGHSHVYWYRQLPEEGLKFMVYLQKENIIDESGMPKERFSAEFPKEGPSILRIQQVVRGDSAAYFCASSPFARGASTDTQYFGPGTRLTVL.

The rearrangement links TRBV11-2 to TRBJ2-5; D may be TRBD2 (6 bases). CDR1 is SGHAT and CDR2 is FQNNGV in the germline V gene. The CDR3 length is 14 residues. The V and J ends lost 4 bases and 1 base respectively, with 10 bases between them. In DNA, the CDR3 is TGTGCCAGCAGCTCCGTGGGACTCCAAGAGACCCAGTACTTC. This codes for CASSSVGLQETQYF.